Below are 5 T cell receptor beta chains sequenced from a single sample in a study of T cell clusters in autoimmune cytopenias (dated by TCRdb to the late 2010s). TRB amplification used 250 ng of peripheral blood genomic DNA, tens of thousands of genome equivalents, per sample. The run used an Illumina MiSeq. Multiplex PCR with a touch-down protocol amplified TRB rearrangements, with the TRB-A and TRB-B primer pools combined in a single tube. Once TCRdb had reprocessed the reads, it stored one entry per CDR3 protein sequence and supplied no DNA. This sample's table carries around 8,000 distinct CDR3 sequences. Of the sample, roughly 30% falls within the top ten clones. These data were likewise used in another study, on T cell repertoires in aging, cancer and after chemotherapy.

Sequences were obtained from peripheral blood. The receptors here all came from a human donor with an autoimmune cytopenia or autoimmune hepatitis (not recorded which).

This clonotype is medium-sized (0.01 to 0.1%) by frequency. The gene calls are TRBV7-9 and TRBJ2-1; TCRdb reports TRBD2, a call that lacks DNA to check it against. The CDR3 contains 15 residues. Germline CDR1 SEHNR, CDR2 FQNEAQ (reference sequence). CDR3 in amino acids: CASSGTSGSYNEQFF.

The chain links TRBV12-3 or TRBV12-4 to TRBJ2-3; absent DNA, TCRdb's TRBD1 call cannot be checked. There are 15 residues in the CDR3. This CDR3 is CASSLGQSSTDTQYF.

This chain connects TRBV5-1 to TRBJ2-7. Germline CDR1 reads SGHRS; CDR2 reads YFSETQ. This CDR3 has 13 residues. Here the CDR3 reads CASSLLTIGEQYF.

This clonotype is identified as medium-sized from frequency. The chain joins TRBV5-5 to TRBJ2-7; TCRdb proposes TRBD2, but this gene call is untestable without DNA. Germline CDR1 and CDR2: SGHKS and YYEKEE (reference sequence). This CDR3 is 15 amino acids long. This CDR3 is CASSLTGGSTYEQYF.

The chain combines TRBV5-1 with TRBJ2-6; TCRdb proposes TRBD1, but this gene call is untestable without DNA. This CDR3 region has 17 residues. Germline V CDR1 and CDR2: SGHRS, YFSETQ. CDR3 protein: CASSLGQATSGANVLTF.